One and the same sample provided the 22 T cell receptor beta chains below, sequenced in a study of beta chain features in type 1 diabetes. Whole-study findings and limits: Across all four CD4+ subsets, people with type 1 diabetes showed modestly shorter TCRB CDR3s.

The entirety of the isolated RNA underwent reverse transcription, so expressed TCRB transcripts were sequenced. Produced via immunoSEQ multiplex PCR; TCRdb's table is partial and in-frame only. The sample carries roughly 150,000 clones, approximately 7.8% recorded once. The antigens of these receptors remain unknown. Sequencing was done on a sample of central memory CD4+ T cells from blood. The source of these receptors is a woman in her forties with type 1 diabetes.

In its sample, this clone was seen many times. This chain uses TRBV10-3 with TRBJ1-1, with 8 bases matching TRBD1. Per germline, CDR1 ENHRY and CDR2 SYGVKD. The J segment lost 6 bases and the V segment lost 7 bases, leaving 10 bases of the junction unmatched. The CDR3 has 14 amino acids. CDR3 region: CAITGGTGPSEAFF. CDR3 coding DNA: TGTGCCATCACCGGGGGGACAGGACCATCTGAAGCTTTCTTT.

This clone has just a few counts. This chain connects TRBV28 to TRBJ2-7, with D tentatively TRBD1 (6 bases). The CDR3 totals 16 residues. CDR1 and CDR2 from the germline V gene are MDHEN and SYDVKM. V was shortened by 3 bases and J by 7 bases, with 22 bases between the two germline ends. The CDR3 DNA reads as TGTGCCAGCAGTTTGAGTATCGGACAGCCTCTACGTGAGCAGTACTTC. This sequence encodes CASSLSIGQPLREQYF.

The chain combines TRBV4-1 with TRBJ1-2; 10 nucleotides line up with TRBD1. Germline V CDR1 and CDR2: MGHRA, YSYEKL. This CDR3 is 15 amino acids long. The ends lost 4 bases at V and 8 bases at J; junction bases unmatched: 10. CDR3 DNA sequence: TGCGCCAGCAGCCGAAAGACAGGGGGCGCGGGGGGCTACACCTTC. Translating gives CASSRKTGGAGGYTF.

The J gene is TRBJ2-7, the V gene TRBV5-1, with a tentative D call TRBD1 (5 bases). Trimming left V 5 bases short and J 6 bases short, with 18 bases between. The CDR3 has 14 residues. Germline CDR1 reads SGHRS; CDR2 reads YFSETQ. CDR3 protein: CASRDGALFAEQYF. The CDR3 nucleotides read TGCGCCAGCAGGGATGGGGCCCTATTCGCCGAGCAGTACTTC.

The sample holds a few counts of this clone. J is TRBJ1-3 and V is TRBV6-1; no clear D gene. Trimming pared 1 base from V and 4 bases from J, leaving 20 bases between. Germline CDR1 and CDR2: MNHNS and SASEGT. This CDR3 has 18 residues. The CDR3 loop reads CASSEVGGGGRIGNTIYF. The CDR3 coding sequence is TGTGCCAGCAGTGAAGTTGGAGGTGGAGGGCGTATCGGAAACACCATATATTTT.

Written as DNA, the CDR3 is TGTGCCAGCAGGGCTAGCGGGGGGGCAGATACGCAGTATTTT. Its translation is CASRASGGADTQYF. This sequence joins TRBV6-5 and TRBJ2-3; 12 nucleotides align to TRBD2. The CDR3 is made up of 14 amino acids. V lost 6 bases and J lost 4; bases outside the gene matches: 2. Per germline, CDR1 MNHEY and CDR2 SVGAGI.

The rearrangement joins TRBV5-1 to TRBJ2-7, with D perhaps TRBD2 (5 bases). This CDR3 spans 14 amino acids. The V end was cut by 2 bases, the J end by 0 bases, with 9 bases between. The V gene's germline CDR1 is SGHRS and CDR2 YFSETQ. CDR3 sequence (DNA): TGCGCCAGCAGCTTAGAGGGTTTCTCCTACGAGCAGTACTTC. Encoded protein: CASSLEGFSYEQYF.

In the case of this clone: One end of the junction does not line up with germline, which may come from a read error. This sequence joins TRBV7-2 and TRBJ2-3, with 8 bases that match TRBD2. Per germline, CDR1 SGHTA and CDR2 FQGNSA. The CDR3 loop spans 17 amino acids. The CDR3 bases are TGCGCCAGCAGCCAAGCCACTAGCGGCCTGGGAACAGATACGCAGTATTTT. This sequence encodes CASSQATSGLGTDTQYF.

This clone was observed a handful of times. This chain joins TRBV18 and TRBJ2-1; the match to TRBD1 covers 7 bases. The ends lost 3 bases at V and 3 bases at J; junction bases unmatched: 8. Germline CDR1 KGHSH, CDR2 LQKENI. The CDR3 consists of 16 residues. CDR3 coding DNA: TGTGCCAGCTCACCGCCGGACAGGCAAATCTACAATGAGCAGTTCTTC. This codes for CASSPPDRQIYNEQFF.

This sequence joins TRBV5-6 and TRBJ2-5; D may be TRBD2 (6 bases). The CDR3 covers 14 residues. Between the trimmed V and J ends, which lost 4 bases and 5 bases, there was a span of 15 bases. Germline lookup yields CDR1 SGHDT and CDR2 YYEEEE. The CDR3 sequence: CASSPGDLRETQYF. The CDR3, as DNA: TGTGCCAGCAGCCCCGGGGACTTGCGGGAGACCCAGTACTTC. Using reference TRBV5-6 and TRBJ2-5 for the parts outside the CDR3, the full variable domain is DAGVTQSPTHLIKTRGQQVTLRCSPKSGHDTVSWYQQALGQGPQFIFQYYEEEERQRGNFPDRFSGHQFPNYSSELNVNALLLGDSALYLCASSPGDLRETQYFGPGTRLLVL.

The V call is TRBV7-2, the J call TRBJ1-4, with D possibly being TRBD1 (5 bases). The CDR3 covers 14 residues. Germline V CDR1 and CDR2: SGHTA, FQGNSA. Trimming shortened V by 0 bases and J by 7 bases, and 9 bases separated the two germline ends. The CDR3 loop reads CASSLAGGVEKLFF. The CDR3 nucleotides read TGTGCCAGCAGCTTAGCAGGAGGGGTTGAAAAACTGTTTTTT.

This chain uses TRBV30 with TRBJ1-1; D possibly corresponds to TRBD1 (5 bases). Trimming removed 4 bases at V and 0 bases at J, with 9 bases between. This CDR3 comprises 13 residues. Germline V gene lookup returns CDR1 GTSNPN and CDR2 SVGIG (reference sequence). CDR3 in amino acids: CAWIKTVNTEAFF. CDR3 nucleotide sequence: TGTGCCTGGATTAAGACAGTGAACACTGAAGCTTTCTTT.

This clone was seen a handful of times. The chain links TRBV7-9 to TRBJ1-1; 9 nucleotides agree with TRBD1. CDR1 is SEHNR and CDR2 is FQNEAQ in the germline V gene (reference sequence). The junction had 6 bases not matched to a gene; V was cut back by 3 bases and J by 10 bases. This CDR3 comprises 13 residues. The CDR3 protein is CASSLTGGRRAFF. The CDR3 coding sequence is TGTGCCAGCAGCTTGACAGGGGGAAGGAGAGCTTTCTTT.

This clone was counted only a few times. The chain has TRBV7-2 and TRBJ2-5; D is unresolved. Germline loops: CDR1 SGHTA, CDR2 FQGNSA. The CDR3 contains 15 residues. V was clipped by 0 bases and J by 3 bases, with 11 bases between them. CDR3 region: CASSLARSLEETQYF. The CDR3 DNA reads as TGTGCCAGCAGCTTAGCCAGGTCATTAGAAGAGACCCAGTACTTC.

The V and J genes are TRBV7-2 and TRBJ2-7; 10 bases fit TRBD2. The V and J ends lost 5 bases and 2 bases, in that order; junction bases with no gene match: 9. Germline CDR1 SGHTA, CDR2 FQGNSA. The CDR3 is 16 amino acids. CDR3 sequence reads: CASSPPGTSDTYEQYF. The CDR3 DNA is TGTGCCAGCAGCCCCCCCGGGACTAGCGACACCTACGAGCAGTACTTC.

This clone was seen a few times. The CDR3: CATSRDQFGSGLPEKLFF. The CDR3 DNA sequence: TGTGCCACCAGCAGAGATCAGTTTGGTTCAGGCCTACCAGAAAAACTGTTTTTT. V is TRBV15 and J is TRBJ1-4, with no clear D. Germline CDR1 reads LNHNV; CDR2 reads YYDKDF (reference sequence). This CDR3 has 18 amino acids. V lost 0 bases and J lost 8, with 22 bases in between.

Only a few counts were recorded for this clone. J is TRBJ2-6 and V is TRBV19; TRBD1 is a possible D gene (5 bases). The CDR3 is 14 residues long. CDR1 and CDR2 from the germline V gene are LNHDA and SQIVND (reference sequence). Trimming took off 9 bases at V and 1 base at J, with 10 bases between the two ends. The CDR3 protein is CASKQGSGANVLTF. CDR3 sequence (DNA): TGTGCCAGCAAGCAGGGTTCTGGGGCCAACGTCCTGACTTTC.

This rearrangement joins TRBV7-9 to TRBJ2-7, with D possibly being TRBD1 (5 bases). The CDR3 has 14 residues. V gave up 5 bases and J gave up 4 bases, with 15 bases separating them. Germline V gene lookup returns CDR1 SEHNR and CDR2 FQNEAQ (reference sequence). This CDR3 reads CASSAPRDEYEQYF. CDR3 DNA: TGTGCCAGCAGCGCCCCCAGGGATGAGTACGAGCAGTACTTC.

The chain employs TRBV29-1 and TRBJ1-3, with D unresolved. CDR1 and CDR2 from the germline V gene are SQVTM and ANQGSEA. The germline V and J ends were trimmed by 6 bases and 4 bases, with 13 bases remaining between them. CDR3 length: 13 residues. CDR3 in amino acids: CSVSSWQGNTIYF. CDR3 bases: TGCAGCGTGTCCTCTTGGCAGGGAAACACCATATATTTT.

The chain combines TRBV7-8 with TRBJ2-7; D perhaps matches TRBD2 (6 bases). The germline V and J ends were trimmed by 2 bases and 6 bases, with 20 bases remaining between them. The germline gives CDR1 SGHVS, CDR2 FQNEAQ. The CDR3 has 16 residues. The chain's CDR3 is CASSLLARGLPLEQYF. The CDR3 nucleotides read TGTGCCAGCAGCTTATTAGCCCGGGGACTCCCCCTCGAGCAGTACTTC.

This clone has only a few counts. This chain joins TRBV6-5 and TRBJ2-7, with TRBD2 matching over 9 bases. The V gene end was trimmed by 2 bases and the J gene end by 2 bases; junction bases not matched to a gene: 7. Per germline, CDR1 MNHEY and CDR2 SVGAGI. CDR3 size: 16 residues. The CDR3 region is CASSYDGTSFTYEQYF. CDR3 DNA: TGTGCCAGCAGTTACGACGGGACTAGCTTTACCTACGAGCAGTACTTC.

V and J are TRBV5-1 and TRBJ1-1, with D perhaps TRBD1 (5 bases). Germline-derived CDR1 and CDR2 are SGHRS and YFSETQ. Trimming removed 0 bases at V and 5 bases at J, with 14 bases between. This CDR3 has 15 amino acids. CDR3 sequence reads: CASSLGLGLGTEAFF. The CDR3 nucleotides read TGCGCCAGCAGCTTGGGACTGGGGCTCGGTACTGAAGCTTTCTTT.